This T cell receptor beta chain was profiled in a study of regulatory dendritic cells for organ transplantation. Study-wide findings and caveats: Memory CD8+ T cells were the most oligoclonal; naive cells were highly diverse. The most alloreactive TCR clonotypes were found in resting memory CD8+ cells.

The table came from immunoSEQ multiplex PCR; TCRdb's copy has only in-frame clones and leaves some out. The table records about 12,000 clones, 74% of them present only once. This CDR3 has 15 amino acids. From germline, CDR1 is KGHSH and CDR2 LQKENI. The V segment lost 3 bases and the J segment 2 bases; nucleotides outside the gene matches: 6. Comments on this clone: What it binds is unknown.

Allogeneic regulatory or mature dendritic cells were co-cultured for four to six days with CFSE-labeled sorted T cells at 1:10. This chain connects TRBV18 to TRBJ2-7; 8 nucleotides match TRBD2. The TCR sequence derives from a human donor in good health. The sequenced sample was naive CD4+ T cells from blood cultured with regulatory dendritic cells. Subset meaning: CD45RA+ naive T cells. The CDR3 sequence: CASSPAMGLAYEQYF. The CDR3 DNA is TGTGCCAGCTCACCTGCGATGGGACTAGCCTACGAGCAGTACTTC.